This passage covers 24 T cell receptor beta chains from one sample sequenced in a study of T cell repertoires in cytomegalovirus infection. MiXCR was run by TCRdb on the reads, yielding one entry per CDR3 protein. Of under 200,000 distinct CDR3 sequences listed, more than 9% are singletons. Sequencing was carried out using PBMCs. These receptors originate from a human donor in good health (CMV status not recorded). Some clones in this sample may be carry-over from other donors' samples.

The sample holds many counts of this clonotype. The rearrangement links TRBV20-1 to TRBJ1-1; D is unresolved. The CDR3 runs 13 residues. In germline, CDR1 is DFQATT, CDR2 SNEGSKA (reference sequence). V was shortened by 6 bases and J by 1 base, with 12 bases between the two germline ends. Here the CDR3 DNA reads TGCAGTGCCCGTGGGTCGACGAACACTGAAGCTTTCTTT. It encodes CSARGSTNTEAFF.

In this sample, this clonotype turned up a few times. The CDR3 sequence is CSASSDQKNEKLFF. The DNA of the CDR3 is TGCAGTGCTAGTTCGGATCAGAAAAATGAAAAACTGTTTTTT. The chain employs TRBV20-1 and TRBJ1-4, with D unresolved. Trimming left V 3 bases short and J 5 bases short, with 13 bases between. CDR3 length: 14 amino acids. Germline V gives CDR1 DFQATT, CDR2 SNEGSKA (reference sequence).

In this sample, this clonotype turned up a few times. V and J are TRBV20-1 and TRBJ1-2, with 9 bases aligning to TRBD1. This CDR3 is 14 amino acids long. The germline V gene encodes CDR1 DFQATT and CDR2 SNEGSKA (reference sequence). The junction had 11 bases not matched to a gene; V was cut back by 6 bases and J by 6 bases. CDR3 DNA: TGCAGTGCCAGCCCCGGGACAGGGAGTAATGGCTACACCTTC. Protein: CSASPGTGSNGYTF.

Written as DNA, the CDR3 is TGTGCCTGGACGACCACCCTTAAAGGGGGCGCAGCCGGGGAGCTGTTTTTT. Its translation: CAWTTTLKGGAAGELFF. The chain links TRBV30 to TRBJ2-2, with 7 bases that match TRBD1. The CDR3 is made up of 17 amino acids. V dropped 4 bases and J dropped 6; count of bases not matched to a gene: 17. CDR1 and CDR2 (germline): GTSNPN, SVGIG (reference sequence).

In its sample, this clonotype was seen many times. The chain is built from TRBV6-2 or TRBV6-3 and TRBJ2-7, with TRBD1 identical over 9 bases. The germline CDR1 and CDR2 sequences are MNHEY and SVGEGT. The V and J ends lost 2 bases and 3 bases, in that order; junction bases with no gene match: 8. The CDR3 length is 16 residues. In DNA, the CDR3 is TGTGCCAGCAGTTACGATCCCGGACAGGGGTTCTACGAGCAGTACTTC. Amino acid sequence: CASSYDPGQGFYEQYF.

This chain links TRBV11-2 with TRBJ1-1, with D possibly being TRBD1 (5 bases). With 5 bases removed from V and 7 bases from J, the gap between germline ends came to 17 bases. CDR3 length: 14 amino acids. Germline V gene lookup returns CDR1 SGHAT and CDR2 FQNNGV. CDR3 nucleotide sequence: TGTGCCAGCAGCCCCACCGGGGGGGGGAGTGAAGCTTTCTTT. Translated: CASSPTGGGSEAFF.

The chain carries TRBV29-1 and TRBJ1-1, with D unresolved. Germline-derived CDR1 and CDR2 are SQVTM and ANQGSEA. This CDR3 has 13 residues. Trimming took off 4 bases at V and 1 base at J, with 10 bases between the two ends. CDR3: CSVVWGANTEAFF. The CDR3 DNA follows: TGCAGCGTTGTTTGGGGTGCGAACACTGAAGCTTTCTTT.

This clonotype was picked up many times. The gene calls are TRBV7-2 and TRBJ1-5; D might be TRBD1 (6 bases). Germline V CDR1 and CDR2: SGHTA, FQGNSA. Trimming left V 6 bases short and J 4 bases short, with 16 bases between. CDR3 length: 15 amino acids. The CDR3 DNA reads TGTGCCAGCAGTTTCACGGGGACAAGTAATCAGCCCCAGCATTTT. Its protein product is CASSFTGTSNQPQHF.

This clonotype showed up many times. J is TRBJ1-6 and V is TRBV28; 8 nucleotides match TRBD1. Trimming at V came to 7 bases and at J to 7 bases, leaving 12 bases not matched to a gene. Germline loops: CDR1 MDHEN, CDR2 SYDVKM. This CDR3 is 16 amino acids long. The CDR3 nucleotides read TGTGCCAGCATCAATCCCGGGACAGGTCGGAATTCACCCCTCCACTTT. This encodes CASINPGTGRNSPLHF.

The CDR3 reads CSAPRTGQETQYF. The CDR3 DNA reads as TGCAGTGCTCCAAGGACAGGGCAAGAGACCCAGTACTTC. The chain carries TRBV20-1 and TRBJ2-5; 8 bases agree with TRBD1. Losses at the gene ends were 5 bases for V and 2 bases for J; bases not matched to a gene: 4. Per the germline V gene, CDR1 is DFQATT and CDR2 is SNEGSKA (reference sequence). There are 13 residues in the CDR3.

This clonotype showed up just a few times. J is TRBJ1-1 and V is TRBV3-1; D gene uncertain. CDR3 length: 13 amino acids. Germline V gene data show CDR1 as LGHDT and CDR2 as YNNKEL (reference sequence). Deletions cut 2 bases from V and 5 bases from J, with 9 bases between. The CDR3 sequence is CASSQRWSTEAFF. For the CDR3, the DNA is TGTGCCAGCAGCCAACGGTGGTCGACTGAAGCTTTCTTT.

This clonotype was detected many times. This rearrangement joins TRBV6-2 or TRBV6-3 to TRBJ1-2; D gene ambiguous. The germline V gene encodes CDR1 MNHEY and CDR2 SVGEGT. V was cut by 2 bases and J by 0 bases, with 10 bases left in between. This CDR3 is built from 15 residues. CDR3 in DNA: TGTGCCAGCAGTTACAAGGCATACCCTAACTATGGCTACACCTTC. This gives the protein CASSYKAYPNYGYTF.

Only a few counts were recorded for this clonotype. The rearrangement uses TRBV20-1 and TRBJ2-3; TRBD1 matches 10 bases. The trim removed 6 bases at V and 5 bases at J, leaving 8 bases unmatched. From germline, CDR1 is DFQATT and CDR2 SNEGSKA (reference sequence). This CDR3 contains 14 residues. The DNA for the CDR3 is TGCAGTGCCGAAGACAGGGGGCAGGGAGATACGCAGTATTTT. Its protein product is CSAEDRGQGDTQYF.

The CDR3: CASSPRQGEPPQHF. DNA for the CDR3: TGTGCCAGCAGCCCCCGACAGGGCGAGCCGCCCCAGCATTTT. This chain links TRBV4-2 with TRBJ1-5; 7 nucleotides align to TRBD1. The trim removed 4 bases at V and 9 bases at J, leaving 9 bases unmatched. The germline V gene has CDR1 LGHNA and CDR2 YNFKEQ. The CDR3 has 14 amino acids.

In its sample, this clonotype was seen many times. The V call is TRBV12-3 or TRBV12-4, the J call TRBJ2-1, with TRBD1 matching over 7 bases. V lost 7 bases to trimming and J lost 5 bases; unmatched junction nucleotides: 8. The CDR3 length is 14 residues. In nucleotides, the CDR3 is TGTGCCAGCACCCCCGAGGGGGCGGACAATGAGCAGTTCTTC. It is translated as CASTPEGADNEQFF.

This clonotype showed up many times. The chain carries TRBV24-1 and TRBJ2-1; the D gene is possibly TRBD1 (6 bases). The length of the CDR3 is 13 residues. Trimming cost V 6 bases and J 3 bases, with 8 bases left between them. The germline V gene has CDR1 KGHDR and CDR2 SFDVKD. The CDR3 loop reads CATSSGVYNEQFF. Here the CDR3 DNA reads TGTGCCACCAGTTCAGGGGTCTACAATGAGCAGTTCTTC.

This clonotype occurred many times. This chain uses TRBV7-8 with TRBJ2-1, with a tentative D call TRBD1 (6 bases). Germline CDR1 reads SGHVS; CDR2 reads FQNEAQ. This CDR3 is 12 amino acids long. V gave up 4 bases and J gave up 10 bases, with 11 bases separating them. The CDR3 loop is CASSWDTREQFF. The CDR3 nucleotides read TGTGCCAGCAGCTGGGACACCCGCGAGCAGTTCTTC.

The table lists this clonotype with a few counts. The genes are TRBV10-3 and TRBJ2-5; TRBD2 is a possible D gene (6 bases). The CDR3 consists of 14 residues. The germline V gene has CDR1 ENHRY and CDR2 SYGVKD. Deletions cut 4 bases from V and 4 bases from J, with 13 bases between. Written as DNA, the CDR3 is TGTGCCATCAGTGCAACGACCGGGGGAGAGACCCAGTACTTC. Protein sequence: CAISATTGGETQYF.

In its sample, this clonotype was seen many times. The chain's CDR3 is CASSLTGAPYEQYF. The DNA of the CDR3 is TGTGCCAGCAGTTTAACAGGGGCCCCCTACGAGCAGTACTTC. This sequence joins TRBV28 and TRBJ2-7; 7 nucleotides align to TRBD1. The CDR3 totals 14 residues. V lost 2 bases, J lost 2 bases, and 3 bases stayed unmatched. The germline CDR1 and CDR2 sequences are MDHEN and SYDVKM.

The chain is built from TRBV28 and TRBJ1-2; D is perhaps TRBD1 (5 bases). Germline assignment: CDR1 MDHEN and CDR2 SYDVKM. The CDR3 covers 13 residues. The ends were cut back, 5 bases at V and 7 bases at J, with 14 bases in the middle. CDR3 nucleotide sequence: TGTGCCAGCAGTCCCCGCGACAGTGGTGGCTACACCTTC. Its protein is CASSPRDSGGYTF.

This clonotype was recorded at least ten times. V gene TRBV7-9 combines with J gene TRBJ2-7; 12 nucleotides align to TRBD2. CDR1 is SEHNR and CDR2 is FQNEAQ in the germline V gene (reference sequence). V lost 6 bases and J lost 0; bases outside the gene matches: 3. The CDR3 spans 15 residues. The CDR3 here is CASSRTSGVSYEQYF. The DNA of the CDR3 is TGTGCCAGCAGTCGGACTAGCGGGGTCTCCTACGAGCAGTACTTC.

As concerns this clonotype: Being one base from a much bigger clone, this may be a read error. Without the conserved terminal phenylalanine or tryptophan, this CDR3 likely stems from a read error. This chain uses TRBV20-1 with TRBJ2-4, with TRBD2 identical over 7 bases. Germline V gene lookup returns CDR1 DFQATT and CDR2 SNEGSKA (reference sequence). Germline trimming cut 6 bases from V and 3 bases from J; bases unmatched to any gene: 11. This CDR3 region has 15 residues. The CDR3 nucleotides are TGCAGTGCCCCTCAACTAGCGAGAAACAAAAACATTCAGTACTCC. This gives the protein CSAPQLARNKNIQYS.

This clonotype was recorded a few times. The chain employs TRBV28 and TRBJ2-5, with TRBD1 matching 8 bases. The germline V gene encodes CDR1 MDHEN and CDR2 SYDVKM. The CDR3 spans 16 residues. Unmatched junction bases numbered 8, after V lost 4 bases and J lost 1 base. CDR3 bases: TGTGCCAGCAGTTCGATGACAGGGGCCCTCCAAGAGACCCAGTACTTC. Its translation: CASSSMTGALQETQYF.

This clonotype was seen many times. V and J are TRBV7-2 and TRBJ1-2; possible D gene TRBD1, 6 bases. The CDR3 has 16 residues. CDR1 and CDR2 (germline): SGHTA, FQGNSA. Between the trimmed V and J ends, which lost 3 bases and 0 bases, there was a span of 14 bases. CDR3 protein: CASSFTGTKSNYGYTF. For the CDR3, the DNA is TGTGCCAGCAGCTTTACCGGGACAAAGTCTAACTATGGCTACACCTTC.